This T cell receptor beta chain originates from a study of T cell repertoires in cytomegalovirus infection. TCRdb ran MiXCR on the reads and lists one entry per CDR3 protein. The table records hundreds of thousands of distinct CDR3 sequences, around 32% of them present only once. Remarks on this clonotype: Its target is unknown.

Germline loops: CDR1 SGHTA, CDR2 FQGNSA. The CDR3 length is 14 residues. Germline trimming cut 8 bases from V and 10 bases from J; bases unmatched to any gene: 14. The receptor was isolated from a human donor in good health (CMV status not recorded). Some clones in this sample may be carry-over from other donors' samples. V is TRBV7-2 and J is TRBJ2-1, with TRBD2 matching over 7 bases. The sequencing used cultured PBMCs, collected from culture after CMV antigen stimulation. This chain's CDR3 is CASGMSGGNREQFF. Written as DNA, the CDR3 is TGTGCCAGCGGCATGTCCGGGGGGAATAGGGAGCAGTTCTTC.